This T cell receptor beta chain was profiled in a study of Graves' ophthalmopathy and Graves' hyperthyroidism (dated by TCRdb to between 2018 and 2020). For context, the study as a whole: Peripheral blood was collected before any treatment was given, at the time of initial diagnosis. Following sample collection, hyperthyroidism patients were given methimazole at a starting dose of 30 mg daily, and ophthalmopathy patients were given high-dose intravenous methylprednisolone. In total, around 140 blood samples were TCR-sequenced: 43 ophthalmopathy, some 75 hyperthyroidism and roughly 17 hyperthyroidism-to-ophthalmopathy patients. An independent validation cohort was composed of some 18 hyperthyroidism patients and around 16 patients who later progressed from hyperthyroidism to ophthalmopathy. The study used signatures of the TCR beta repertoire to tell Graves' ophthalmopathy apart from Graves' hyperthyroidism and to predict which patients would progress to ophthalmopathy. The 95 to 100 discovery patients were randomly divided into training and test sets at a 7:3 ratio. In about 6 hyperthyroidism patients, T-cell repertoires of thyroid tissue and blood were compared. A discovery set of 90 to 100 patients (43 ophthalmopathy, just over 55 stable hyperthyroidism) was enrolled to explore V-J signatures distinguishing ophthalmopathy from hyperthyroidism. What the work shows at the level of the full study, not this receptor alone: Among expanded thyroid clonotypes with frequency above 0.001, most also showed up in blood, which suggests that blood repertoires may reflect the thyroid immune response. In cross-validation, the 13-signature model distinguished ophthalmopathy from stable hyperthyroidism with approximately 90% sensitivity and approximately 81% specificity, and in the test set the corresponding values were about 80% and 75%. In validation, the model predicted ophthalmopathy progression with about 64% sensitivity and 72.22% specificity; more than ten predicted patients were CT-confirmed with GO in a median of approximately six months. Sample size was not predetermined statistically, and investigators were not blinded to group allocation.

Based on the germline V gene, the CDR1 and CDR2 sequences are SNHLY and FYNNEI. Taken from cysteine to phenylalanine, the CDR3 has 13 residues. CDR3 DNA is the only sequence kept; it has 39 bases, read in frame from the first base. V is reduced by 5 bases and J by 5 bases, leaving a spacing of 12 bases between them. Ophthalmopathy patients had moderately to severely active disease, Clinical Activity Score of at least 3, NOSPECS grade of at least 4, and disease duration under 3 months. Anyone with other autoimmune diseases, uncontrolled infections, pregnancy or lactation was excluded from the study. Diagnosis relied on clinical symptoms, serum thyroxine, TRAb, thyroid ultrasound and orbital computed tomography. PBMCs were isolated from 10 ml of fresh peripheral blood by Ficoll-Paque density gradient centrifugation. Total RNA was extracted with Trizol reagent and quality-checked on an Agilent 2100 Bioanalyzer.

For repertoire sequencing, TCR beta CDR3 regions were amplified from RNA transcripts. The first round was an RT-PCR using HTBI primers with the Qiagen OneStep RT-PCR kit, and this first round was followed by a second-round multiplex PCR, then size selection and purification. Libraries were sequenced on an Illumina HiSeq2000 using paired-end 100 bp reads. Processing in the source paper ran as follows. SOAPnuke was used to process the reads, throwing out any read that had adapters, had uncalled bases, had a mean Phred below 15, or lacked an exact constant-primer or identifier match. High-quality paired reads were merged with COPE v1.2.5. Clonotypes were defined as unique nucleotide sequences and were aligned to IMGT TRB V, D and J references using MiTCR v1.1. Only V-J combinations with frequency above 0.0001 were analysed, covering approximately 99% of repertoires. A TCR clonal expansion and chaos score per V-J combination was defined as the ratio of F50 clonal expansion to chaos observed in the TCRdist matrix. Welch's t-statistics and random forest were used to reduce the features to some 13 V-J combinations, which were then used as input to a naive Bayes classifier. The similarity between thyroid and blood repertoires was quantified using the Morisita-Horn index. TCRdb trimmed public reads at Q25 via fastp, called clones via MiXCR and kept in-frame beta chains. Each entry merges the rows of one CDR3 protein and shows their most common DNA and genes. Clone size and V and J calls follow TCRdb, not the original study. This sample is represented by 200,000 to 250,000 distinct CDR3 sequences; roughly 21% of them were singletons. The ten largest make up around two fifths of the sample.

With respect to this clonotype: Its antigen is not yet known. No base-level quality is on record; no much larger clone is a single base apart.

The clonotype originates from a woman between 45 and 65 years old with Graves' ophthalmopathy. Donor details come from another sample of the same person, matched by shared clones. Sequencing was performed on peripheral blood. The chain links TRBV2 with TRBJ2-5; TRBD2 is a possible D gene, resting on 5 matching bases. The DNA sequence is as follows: TGTGCCAGCAGTCAACTAGGTTTGGAGACCCAGTACTTC. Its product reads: CASSQLGLETQYF.